This entry describes one T cell receptor beta chain. Its target antigen remains unknown. A junction end diverges from the germline sequence, so it may reflect a read error. Using the immunoSEQ two-step multiplex PCR at survey-level depth, TRB CDR3 regions were amplified from genomic DNA. Synthetic inline TR CDR3 controls covering all V-J pairings were spiked into each PCR to estimate template counts and remove amplification bias. Reads were processed so that amplification and sequencing bias were reduced, and quantification was performed against synthetic TR CDR3 analogs. The study's processing was this. Raw data were processed in ImmunoSEQ Analyzer, removing out-of-frame sequences and CDR3s with stop codons, and genes were named by IMGT nomenclature. Repertoire diversity was summarized as normalized Shannon entropy, defined as 1 minus Pielou's evenness. Two TRB sequences were counted as identical only if the two sequences had the same V gene, J gene and CDR3. Public PML clonotypes were defined as CDR3s shared by two or more PML-onset samples but absent from earlier samples, from controls, and from public databases. Positional CDR3 amino acid composition was analyzed in Skylign with the observed count method. Not all clones reach the TCRdb copy of this immuneACCESS table, which keeps in-frame sequences only. Checked studies attribute under half of the gap to unresolved V genes and leave the rest unexplained. For V, J and clone size, that table is used; D and trimming come from the DNA. This sample holds around 30,000 clones; around 90% were observed only once. Jointly, the top ten make up approximately 1.3% of the sample.

In the paper's terms, the time point label means: around 12 months of natalizumab therapy. Sample treatment or condition, as interpreted from the label and publication: on natalizumab therapy at sampling. Controls were roughly 5 natalizumab-treated MS patients who did not develop PML, sampled longitudinally. Interferon beta had previously been received by all listed patients, and all PML patients were female. At 6 and 12 months of natalizumab therapy, T1 and T2 blood samples were collected, respectively. Ficoll-Hypaque density gradient centrifugation was used to isolate peripheral blood mononuclear cells. This sample was included in a study of multiple sclerosis patients with progressive multifocal leukoencephalopathy (dated by TCRdb to between 2019 and 2020). Turning to the overall study: The study examined peripheral T and B cells of MS patients who developed PML (4 under natalizumab, 1 after alemtuzumab) and treated patients who did not. The goal of the study was to detect any JC virus-specific or public T-cell expansions that arose at the time of PML onset. A couple of patients on natalizumab who later developed PML were tracked over time from before therapy, through 6 and 12 months, up to PML onset.

The study at large found these results: Although TRB clones above 0.5% frequency turned up only in PML patients, the clones expanded at PML onset were already present before and during natalizumab therapy. In most PML patients, lower normalized Shannon entropy suggested less diverse TRB repertoires, while the natalizumab-treated controls had values close to 1. With only a small, descriptive cohort, it remained unclear whether the findings reflect JC virus infection or general immunocompromise. No common TRBV or TRBJ gene usage or preferential TRBV-TRBJ pairings were detected when PML developed. Analysis was restricted to peripheral blood, although for natalizumab-associated PML, cerebrospinal fluid or brain lymphocytes might be more informative.

The cysteine opens and the phenylalanine closes a CDR3 of 13 amino acids. Only the CDR3 portion is preserved as DNA: 39 bases, with reading frame beginning at the first base. CDR1 and CDR2 are read off the germline V gene (reference sequence) as SSHAT and FNYEAQ. Recombination linked TRBV7-7 to TRBJ2-7; the D gene is perhaps TRBD1, from 6 matching bases. Sequencing was performed on PBMCs, taken from a patient treated with natalizumab. The receptor was derived from a human donor with multiple sclerosis. Here the CDR3 is given as CASSLTGWDEQYF. The DNA is TGTGCTAGCAGCCTTACAGGGTGGGACGAGCAGTACTTC.